The sequence of this T cell receptor beta chain was determined in a study of cytomegalovirus exposure and HLA in healthy donors. V was cut by 5 bases and J by 2 bases, with 16 bases left in between. Germline V CDR1 and CDR2: SGHRS, YFSETQ. The CDR3 totals 15 residues. PCR employed 60 Vbeta and 13 Jbeta primers. Sequencing was performed with immunoSEQ multiplex PCR; in TCRdb, only in-frame clones are kept and a portion is missing. The listing contains approximately 110,000 clones. Though probably carrying unrecorded immune exposures, donors were nominally healthy at sampling. Sequencing used PBMCs. The gene calls are TRBV5-1 and TRBJ1-1; a weak D match, TRBD1 (6 bases). The clonotype was recovered from a man in his late teens or twenties in good health and CMV-seronegative. The CDR3 DNA reads TGCGCCAGCAGACCGGGGGGGGCGGGTAACACTGAAGCTTTCTTT. This gives the protein CASRPGGAGNTEAFF. Supplemented by reference TRBV5-1 and TRBJ1-1, the full variable domain reads KAGVTQTPRYLIKTRGQQVTLSCSPISGHRSVSWYQQTPGQGLQFLFEYFSETQRNKGNFPGRFSGRQFSNSRSEMNVSTLELGDSALYLCASRPGGAGNTEAFFGQGTRLTVV.